The rows below give T cell receptor beta chains drawn from one sample of a study of identical twins. From the 5' RACE reads, TCRdb called clonotypes with MiXCR, one entry per CDR3 protein. Of fewer than 250,000 distinct CDR3 sequences listed, 6% to 8.5% are singletons. Separately, the same data were catalogued under a study of yellow fever vaccine responses in identical twins.

Sequencing used CD8+ T cells sorted from blood. The receptors come from a woman aged 18-35 years in good health. Each CDR3 is given without its conserved first and last residue.

TRBV15 | ATSSRRGYEQY
TRBV28 | ASSLSGNQPQH
TRBV12-3/TRBV12-4 | ASRWTSGSGGEQF
TRBV6-5 | ASSYSGESYNEQF
TRBV29-1 | SVEDHPKSSYNEQF
TRBV12-2 | ASRPNPGMSNQPQH
TRBV4-2 | ASSQDKDWTDTQY
TRBV29-1 | SGERGPYGYT
TRBV12-3/TRBV12-4 | ASSPPKTGRLIQY
TRBV24-1 | ATSDRRGQNTGELF
TRBV29-1 | SVEGLTGGTYEQY
TRBV2 | ASSAFGTAENSPLH
TRBV6-5 | ASGSGGYNEQF
TRBV3-1 | ASSGGLAGRTDTQY
TRBV28 | ASSLTPGGNYEQY
TRBV20-1 | SARDRDSYNEQF
TRBV6-4 | ASSEQTGGVGELF
TRBV4-1 | ASSHSTRGDNEQF
TRBV7-3 | ASSLNSNWTGPGTDTQY
TRBV20-1 | SARVKSSYEQY
TRBV24-1 | ATSEGRAKNIQY
TRBV20-1 | SARQITGIIDSPLH
TRBV13 | ASSSSLAGEITGELF
TRBV20-1 | SAERGEASQPQH
TRBV7-6 | ASSLGLASSYEQY
TRBV5-5 | ASSTWTEQETQY
TRBV27 | ASSYDPGNEQF
TRBV7-9 | ASSRGPSYMETQY
TRBV27 | ASSPASGMEETQY
TRBV10-3 | AISESGRGETQY
TRBV2 | ASSVTQLTSGAPSGANVLT
TRBV19 | ASKTSGGPYEQY